Each of the 20 T cell receptor beta chains below was sequenced from the same sample in a study of tumor-infiltrating lymphocytes in primary liver carcinoma. Total RNA (roughly 540 ng) served as template for TCR beta cDNA synthesis primed by a constant-region primer. Each TCR beta library was derived from three nested multiplex PCR rounds that employed slightly modified ARM-PCR. Use of TRBV1-TRBV30 forward primers with a C-beta reverse primer characterized the first two PCR rounds, which lasted around 9 cycles each. TCRdb ran MiXCR on the multiplex PCR reads and lists one entry per CDR3 protein. The sample lists 300,000 to 350,000 distinct CDR3 sequences, roughly two thirds occurring once. Germline DNA was also extracted, and blood RNA derived from unsorted whole blood. Source material: peripheral blood. These receptors were collected from a middle-aged man with primary liver carcinoma and hepatitis B virus infection.

With regard to this clonotype: The junction departs from the called germline gene at one end, perhaps through a read error. The rearrangement joins TRBV11-2 to TRBJ2-7, with D possibly being TRBD2 (5 bases). Germline V lookup: CDR1 SGHAT, CDR2 FQNNGV. The CDR3 loop spans 16 amino acids. This CDR3 is CASSLVVEGWSYEQYF. DNA for the CDR3: TGTGCCAGCAGTTTAGTTGTAGAGGGTTGGTCCTACGAGCAGTACTTC.

This clonotype turned up a few times. The chain recombines TRBV6-1 with TRBJ2-7, with TRBD2 identical over 7 bases. With 7 bases clipped from V and 3 bases from J, the junction kept 6 bases outside the gene matches. CDR1 MNHNS and CDR2 SASEGT come from the germline V gene. The CDR3 totals 13 residues. The CDR3 reads CASMGTNGYEQYF. The CDR3 nucleotides are TGTGCCAGCATGGGGACTAACGGCTACGAGCAGTACTTC.

Many counts were recorded for this clonotype. The chain combines TRBV11-1 with TRBJ1-1; D perhaps matches TRBD1 (5 bases). Germline CDR1 and CDR2: SGHAT and FQDESV (reference sequence). The V end lost 3 bases, the J end lost 0 bases, and 11 bases lay between the germline ends. The CDR3 contains 15 residues. The CDR3 DNA reads TGTGCCAGCAGCTTCGCGGGACGGTTGAACACTGAAGCTTTCTTT. Translated: CASSFAGRLNTEAFF. The full variable domain, its missing parts supplied by reference TRBV11-1 and TRBJ1-1, is EAEVAQSPRYKITEKSQAVAFWCDPISGHATLYWYRQILGQGPELLVQFQDESVVDDSQLPKDRFSAERLKGVDSTLKIQPAELGDSAMYLCASSFAGRLNTEAFFGQGTRLTVV.

This sequence joins TRBV19 and TRBJ1-5, with D perhaps being TRBD1 or TRBD2 (6 bases each). The J call is uncertain, as TRBJ2-3 better fits the DNA end. Germline CDR1 is LNHDA and CDR2 is SQIVND (reference sequence). The CDR3 totals 14 residues. The CDR3 protein is CATPEGGANQPQYF. Here the CDR3 DNA reads TGTGCCACGCCGGAGGGGGGCGCGAATCAGCCCCAGTATTTT.

Concerning this clonotype: The junction departs from germline at one end; a sequencing error may be responsible. The chain combines TRBV11-2 with TRBJ2-2, with D perhaps TRBD2 (5 bases). This CDR3 region has 14 residues. The germline CDR1 and CDR2 sequences are SGHAT and FQNNGV. CDR3 DNA: TGTGCCAGCAGCTTTGAGGGTTGGGTCGGGGAACTGTTTTTT. Encoded protein: CASSFEGWVGELFF.

Details on this clonotype: One junction end does not reproduce the germline sequence, and a read error may be involved. V is TRBV6-6 and J is TRBJ1-2; D is unresolved. The CDR3 spans 16 residues. Germline CDR1 is MNHNY and CDR2 is SVGAGI (reference sequence). As DNA, the CDR3 is TGTGCCAGCAGTGACCCAGTAGCCAGACTTAACTATGGTTACACCTTC. The encoded protein is CASSDPVARLNYGYTF.

Regarding this clonotype: A read error is likely, as this CDR3 ends without the conserved phenylalanine or tryptophan. The chain combines TRBV11-2 with TRBJ2-5, with D maybe TRBD1 (6 bases). The CDR3 contains 13 residues. Per germline, CDR1 SGHAT and CDR2 FQNNGV. Trimming pared 3 bases from V and 5 bases from J, leaving 10 bases between. CDR3 DNA: TGTGCCAGCAGCTTTCAGGGGAGTGAGACCCAGTACTAC. Residues: CASSFQGSETQYY.

This clonotype was observed a single time. A read error may produce the germline difference seen at one junction end. The chain carries TRBV4-2 and TRBJ1-2, with TRBD1 matching over 8 bases. This CDR3 region has 15 residues. CDR1 LGHNA and CDR2 YNFKEQ come from the germline V gene. The CDR3 sequence is CASSQGQGFYYGYTF. CDR3 nucleotide sequence: TGCGCCAGCAGTCAAGGACAGGGTTTTTACTATGGCTACACCTTC.

This clonotype was observed a few times. The rearrangement uses TRBV11-3 and TRBJ2-1, with D possibly matching TRBD2 (6 bases). The CDR3 spans 17 residues. The V end was cut by 1 base, the J end by 5 bases, with 18 bases between. The V gene's germline CDR1 is SGHNT and CDR2 YENEEA. The CDR3 coding sequence is TGTGCCAGCAGCTTAGGCGTACCGGGACTCCCCCACAATGAGCAGTTCTTC. Translating gives CASSLGVPGLPHNEQFF.

The chain is built from TRBV5-1 and TRBJ1-1; D ambiguous. Per germline, CDR1 SGHRS and CDR2 YFSETQ. The CDR3 has 15 amino acids. The germline V and J ends were trimmed by 0 bases and 0 bases, with 9 bases remaining between them. The chain's CDR3 is CASSLEVGVNTEAFF. In DNA, the CDR3 is TGCGCCAGCAGCTTGGAGGTTGGCGTGAACACTGAAGCTTTCTTT.

With respect to this clonotype: A much larger clone differs by one base, so this may be a read error. This rearrangement joins TRBV6-2 or TRBV6-3 to TRBJ2-2; no firm D call. V lost 7 bases and J 7 bases, leaving 13 bases between the germline ends. The CDR3 loop spans 13 amino acids. Germline V CDR1 and CDR2: MNHEY, SVGEGT. Here the CDR3 DNA reads TGTGCCAGCACCGTGGCTCACAACGGGGAGCTGTTTTTT. Translating gives CASTVAHNGELFF.

As regards this clonotype: This may be a read error, as it is one base from a much larger clone. The chain has TRBV6-5 and TRBJ2-1; 8 bases are a match to TRBD1. The CDR3 totals 19 residues. Germline V lookup: CDR1 MNHEY, CDR2 SVGAGI. The CDR3 DNA sequence: TGTGCCAGCAGGTCCTCAGGACAGGGTAGCTCGAAGTCCTACATTGAGCAGTTCTTC. Translation gives CASRSSGQGSSKSYIEQFF.

This clonotype appeared many times. The chain joins TRBV6-2 or TRBV6-3 to TRBJ2-5, with 10 positions matching TRBD2. Germline loops: CDR1 MNHEY, CDR2 SVGEGT. The CDR3 is 13 residues long. J was trimmed by 4 bases and V by 10 bases; bases with no gene match: 6. CDR3 DNA: TGTGCCACCCGACTAGCGGGTTCAGAGACCCAGTACTTC. Translated, it gives CATRLAGSETQYF.

About this clonotype itself: This could be a read error, since a much larger clone is one nucleotide away. The rearrangement joins TRBV4-1 to TRBJ2-7, with D possibly being TRBD1 (5 bases). The CDR3 has 16 amino acids. Germline V gene data show CDR1 as MGHRA and CDR2 as YSYEKL. The CDR3 region has the DNA TGCGCCAGCAACCAAGGGTGGGCAGGGCGTTACAGCGAGCAGTACTTC. It yields the protein CASNQGWAGRYSEQYF.

The sample holds one count of this clonotype. Because the CDR3 is missing its conserved closing phenylalanine or tryptophan, this is likely a read error. The chain links TRBV11-3 to TRBJ2-3, with D hard to call. The CDR3 extends over 13 amino acids. The V gene's germline CDR1 is SGHNT and CDR2 YENEEA. CDR3 residues: CASSGPSTDTQYY. The CDR3 DNA follows: TGTGCCAGCAGCGGGCCCTCCACAGATACTCAGTATTAT.

The chain joins TRBV6-7 to TRBJ2-7; TRBD1 aligns across 10 bases. TRBV6-7 is designated an ORF whose function remains uncertain. CDR3 length equals 18 residues. V was pared by 1 base and J by 3 bases, with 12 bases of the junction left unmatched. The CDR3 region is CASSYCPPRDRGDYEQYF. The CDR3 DNA sequence: TGTGCCAGCAGTTACTGTCCACCCCGGGACAGGGGTGACTACGAGCAGTACTTC.

Turning to this clonotype: Just one base apart from a much larger clone, this may be a read error. This chain uses TRBV12-3 or TRBV12-4 with TRBJ2-3; TRBD2 is a possible D gene (6 bases). The CDR3 totals 17 residues. Trimming shortened V by 5 bases and J by 2 bases, and 20 bases separated the two germline ends. The chain's CDR3 is CASSPSGGGSFTDTQYF. The CDR3 DNA sequence: TGTGCCAGCAGTCCCTCTGGTGGGGGGTCATTCACAGATACGCAGTATTTT.

This clonotype was seen a handful of times. The rearrangement uses TRBV4-1 and TRBJ1-2; D gene uncertain. The germline V gene encodes CDR1 MGHRA and CDR2 YSYEKL. There are 14 residues in the CDR3. The V and J ends lost 1 base and 6 bases respectively, with 12 bases between them. The CDR3 DNA is TGCGCCAGCAGCCAAGTGGTAAGGGTTGATGGCTACACCTTC. It yields the protein CASSQVVRVDGYTF.

Concerning this clonotype itself: A read error may explain this, as a much larger clone is one base away. The chain links TRBV6-1 to TRBJ1-1, with D uncertain. The CDR3 sequence is 13 residues long. Germline V gene data show CDR1 as MNHNS and CDR2 as SASEGT. The germline V and J ends were trimmed by 4 bases and 2 bases, with 8 bases remaining between them. The CDR3 spells CASSVSVNTEAFF. DNA for the CDR3: TGTGCCAGCAGTGTCTCAGTCAACACTGAAGCTTTCTTT.

CDR3 sequence reads: CASSITTRVVDTQYF. The CDR3 nucleotides read TGTGCCAGCAGCATAACGACAAGGGTAGTGGACACGCAGTATTTT. This chain joins TRBV11-1 and TRBJ2-3, with no clear D. The CDR3 is made up of 15 amino acids. Germline V gene sequence: CDR1 SGHAT, CDR2 FQDESV (reference sequence). The germline V and J ends were trimmed by 5 bases and 9 bases, with 21 bases remaining between them.